This T cell receptor (beta chain) was captured in a study of STAT5B mutations in CD4+ large granular lymphocyte leukemia. Study-wide results and caveats: TRBV06-family usage was enriched in top patient clones (8/27) versus controls (2/35). Patient CD4-sorted repertoires stayed more clonal than healthy ones after leukemic-clone removal.

Authors' data handling: The detection floor for productive clonotype frequency was 2.59 x 10-5. Using immunoSEQ multiplex PCR, the repertoire was profiled, and TCRdb retains in-frame clones only, with some absent. Clonal size and the V and J genes are those of that table, whereas D and trimming came from the DNA. Of approximately 23,000 clones detected, around 81% appear once; the ten largest clones hold 0.35% to 0.45%. Concerning this clone: Its specificity is not known.

The germline gives CDR1 ENHRY, CDR2 SYGVKD. The CDR3 has 17 amino acids. V lost 4 bases, J lost 5 bases, and 22 bases lay in between. The chain employs TRBV10-3 and TRBJ2-3; D assignment may be TRBD1 or TRBD2 (5 bases each). The receptor's source is a human donor in good health. The sample taken for sequencing was CD4+ T cells from blood buffy coats. The CDR3 spells CAISGGRGVIREDTQYF. For the CDR3, the DNA is TGTGCCATCAGTGGGGGACGGGGAGTAATCCGGGAAGATACGCAGTATTTT.